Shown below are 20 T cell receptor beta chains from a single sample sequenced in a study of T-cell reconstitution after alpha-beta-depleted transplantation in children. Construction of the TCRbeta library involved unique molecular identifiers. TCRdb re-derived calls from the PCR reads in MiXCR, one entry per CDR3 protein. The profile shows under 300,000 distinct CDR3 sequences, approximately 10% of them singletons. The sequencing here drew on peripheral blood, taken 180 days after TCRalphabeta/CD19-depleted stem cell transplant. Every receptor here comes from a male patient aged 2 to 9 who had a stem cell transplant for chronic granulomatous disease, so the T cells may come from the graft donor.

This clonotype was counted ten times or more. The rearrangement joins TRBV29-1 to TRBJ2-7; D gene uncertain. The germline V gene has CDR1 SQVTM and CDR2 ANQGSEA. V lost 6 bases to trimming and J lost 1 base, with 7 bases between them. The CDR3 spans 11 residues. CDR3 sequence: CSVLRSYEQYF. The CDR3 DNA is TGCAGCGTCCTTCGGTCCTACGAGCAGTACTTC.

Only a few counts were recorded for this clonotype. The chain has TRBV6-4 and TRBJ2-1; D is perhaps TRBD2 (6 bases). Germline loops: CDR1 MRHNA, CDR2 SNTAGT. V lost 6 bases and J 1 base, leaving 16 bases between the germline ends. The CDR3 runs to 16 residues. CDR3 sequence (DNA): TGTGCCAGCAGAGACGGCGGGAAGTGGTCCTACAATGAGCAGTTCTTC. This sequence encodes CASRDGGKWSYNEQFF.

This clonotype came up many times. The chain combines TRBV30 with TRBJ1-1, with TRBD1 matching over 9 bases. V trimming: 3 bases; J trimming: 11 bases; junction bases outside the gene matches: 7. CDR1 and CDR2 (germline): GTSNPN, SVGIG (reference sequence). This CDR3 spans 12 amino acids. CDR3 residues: CAWRLWTGDAFF. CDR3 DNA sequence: TGTGCCTGGAGATTGTGGACAGGGGACGCTTTCTTT.

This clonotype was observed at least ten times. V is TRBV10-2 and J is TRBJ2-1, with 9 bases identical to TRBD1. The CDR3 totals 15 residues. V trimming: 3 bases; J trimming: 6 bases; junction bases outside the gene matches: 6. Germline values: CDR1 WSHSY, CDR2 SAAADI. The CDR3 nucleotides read TGCGCCAGCAGTGAAGGGACAGGGTCTGGCAATGAGCAGTTCTTC. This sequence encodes CASSEGTGSGNEQFF.

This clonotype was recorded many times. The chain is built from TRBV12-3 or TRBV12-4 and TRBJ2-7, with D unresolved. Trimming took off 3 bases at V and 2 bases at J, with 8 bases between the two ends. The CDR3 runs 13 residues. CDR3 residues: CASSFGEPYEQYF. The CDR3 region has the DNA TGTGCCAGCAGTTTTGGGGAACCCTACGAGCAGTACTTC.

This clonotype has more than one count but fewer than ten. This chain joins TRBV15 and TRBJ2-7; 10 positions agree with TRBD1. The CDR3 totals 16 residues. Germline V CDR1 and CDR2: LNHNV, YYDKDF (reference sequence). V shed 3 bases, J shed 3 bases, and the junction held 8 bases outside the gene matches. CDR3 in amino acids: CATSREKTGGIYEQYF. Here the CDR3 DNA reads TGTGCCACCAGCAGGGAAAAGACAGGGGGCATCTACGAGCAGTACTTC. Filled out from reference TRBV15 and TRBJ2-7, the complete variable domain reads DAMVIQNPRYQVTQFGKPVTLSCSQTLNHNVMYWYQQKSSQAPKLLFHYYDKDFNNEADTPDNFQSRRPNTSFCFLDIRSPGLGDTAMYLCATSREKTGGIYEQYFGPGTRLTVT.

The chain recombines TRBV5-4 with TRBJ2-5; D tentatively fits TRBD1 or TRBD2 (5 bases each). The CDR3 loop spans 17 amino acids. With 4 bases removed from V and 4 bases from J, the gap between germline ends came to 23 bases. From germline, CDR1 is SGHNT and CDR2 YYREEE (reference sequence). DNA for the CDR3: TGTGCCAGCAGCCACCCCAGACTCCGAGGGGCTGGAGAGACCCAGTACTTC. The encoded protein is CASSHPRLRGAGETQYF.

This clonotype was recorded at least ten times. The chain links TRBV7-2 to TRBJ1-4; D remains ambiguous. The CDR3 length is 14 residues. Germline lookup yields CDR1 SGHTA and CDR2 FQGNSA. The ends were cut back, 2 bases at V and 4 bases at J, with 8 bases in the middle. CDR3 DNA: TGTGCCAGCAGCTTACCGACTCATAATGAAAAACTGTTTTTT. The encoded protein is CASSLPTHNEKLFF.

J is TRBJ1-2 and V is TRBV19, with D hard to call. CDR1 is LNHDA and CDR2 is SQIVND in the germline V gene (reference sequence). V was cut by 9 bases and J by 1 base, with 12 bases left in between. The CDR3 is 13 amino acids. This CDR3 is CASSGRYNYGYTF. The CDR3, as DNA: TGTGCCAGCTCGGGAAGGTATAACTATGGCTACACCTTC.

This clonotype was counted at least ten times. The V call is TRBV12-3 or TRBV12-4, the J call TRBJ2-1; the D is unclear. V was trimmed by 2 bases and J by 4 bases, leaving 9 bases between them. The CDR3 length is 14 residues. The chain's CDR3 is CASSLSAAYNEQFF. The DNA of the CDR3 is TGTGCCAGCAGTTTATCCGCGGCTTACAATGAGCAGTTCTTC.

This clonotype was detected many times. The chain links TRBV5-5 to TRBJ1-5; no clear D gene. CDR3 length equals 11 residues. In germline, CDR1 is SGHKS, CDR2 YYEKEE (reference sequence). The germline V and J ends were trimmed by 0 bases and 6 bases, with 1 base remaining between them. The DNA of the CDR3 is TGTGCCAGCAGCTTGGTTCAGCCCCAGCATTTT. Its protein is CASSLVQPQHF.

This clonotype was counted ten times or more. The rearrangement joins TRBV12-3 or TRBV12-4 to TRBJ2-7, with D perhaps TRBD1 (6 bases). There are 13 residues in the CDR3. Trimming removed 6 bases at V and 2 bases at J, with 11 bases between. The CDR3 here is CASSTGTPYEQYF. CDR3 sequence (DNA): TGTGCCAGCAGCACCGGGACACCCTACGAGCAGTACTTC.

CDR3 nucleotide sequence: TGCGCCAGCAGCTTTTTCCATAGCAATCAGCCCCAGCATTTT. Protein product: CASSFFHSNQPQHF. The chain has TRBV5-1 and TRBJ1-5; unclear D gene. V was cut by 2 bases and J by 0 bases, with 6 bases left in between. This CDR3 is 14 amino acids long. The germline V gene has CDR1 SGHRS and CDR2 YFSETQ.

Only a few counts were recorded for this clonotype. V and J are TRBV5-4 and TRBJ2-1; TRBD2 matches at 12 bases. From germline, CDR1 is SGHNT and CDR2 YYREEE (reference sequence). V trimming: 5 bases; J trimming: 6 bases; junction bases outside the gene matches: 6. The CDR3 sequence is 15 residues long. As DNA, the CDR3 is TGTGCCAGCAGAACCGGGACTAGCGGGTTCAATGAGCAGTTCTTC. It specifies CASRTGTSGFNEQFF.

The CDR3 region has the DNA TGTGCCAGCAGCCAAGACCGGGGGCCAACTAGAACAGAGACCCAGTACTTC. Residues: CASSQDRGPTRTETQYF. The J gene is TRBJ2-5, the V gene TRBV3-1; D could derive from TRBD1 or TRBD2 (6 bases each). The CDR3 runs to 17 residues. Germline assignment: CDR1 LGHDT and CDR2 YNNKEL (reference sequence). The V gene lost 0 bases and the J gene lost 4 bases, with 18 bases spanning the gap.

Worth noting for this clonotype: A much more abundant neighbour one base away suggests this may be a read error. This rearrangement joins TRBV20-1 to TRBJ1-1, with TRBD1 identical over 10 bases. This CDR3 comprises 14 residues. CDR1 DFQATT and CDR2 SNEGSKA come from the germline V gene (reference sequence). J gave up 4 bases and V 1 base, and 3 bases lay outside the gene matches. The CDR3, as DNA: TGCAGTGCTAGAGTGGGACAGGGGACCACTGAAGCTTTCTTT. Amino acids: CSARVGQGTTEAFF.

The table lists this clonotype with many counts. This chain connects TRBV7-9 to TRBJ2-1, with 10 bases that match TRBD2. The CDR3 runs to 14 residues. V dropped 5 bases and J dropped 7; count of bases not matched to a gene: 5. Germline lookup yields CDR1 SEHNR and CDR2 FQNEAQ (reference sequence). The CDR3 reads CASSPWTSGNEQFF. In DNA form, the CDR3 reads TGTGCCAGCAGCCCTTGGACTAGCGGTAATGAGCAGTTCTTC. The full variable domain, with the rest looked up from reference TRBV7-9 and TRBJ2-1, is DTGVSQNPRHKITKRGQNVTFRCDPISEHNRLYWYRQTLGQGPEFLTYFQNEAQLEKSRLLSDRFSAERPKGSFSTLEIQRTEQGDSAMYLCASSPWTSGNEQFFGPGTRLTVL.

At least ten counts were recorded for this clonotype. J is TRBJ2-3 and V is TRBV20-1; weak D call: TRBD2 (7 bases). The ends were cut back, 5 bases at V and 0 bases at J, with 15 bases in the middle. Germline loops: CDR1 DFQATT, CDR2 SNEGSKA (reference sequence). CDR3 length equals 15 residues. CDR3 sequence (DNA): TGCAGTGCTTACCAAGCGGGGACAAGCACAGATACGCAGTATTTT. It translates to CSAYQAGTSTDTQYF.

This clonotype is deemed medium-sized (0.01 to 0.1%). The CDR3 reads CSATRPTETQYF. In DNA, the CDR3 is TGCAGTGCTACTAGGCCGACAGAGACCCAGTACTTC. V gene TRBV20-1 combines with J gene TRBJ2-5; D not resolved. The germline gives CDR1 DFQATT, CDR2 SNEGSKA (reference sequence). The CDR3 runs 12 residues. The V and J ends lost 4 bases and 4 bases respectively, with 10 bases between them.

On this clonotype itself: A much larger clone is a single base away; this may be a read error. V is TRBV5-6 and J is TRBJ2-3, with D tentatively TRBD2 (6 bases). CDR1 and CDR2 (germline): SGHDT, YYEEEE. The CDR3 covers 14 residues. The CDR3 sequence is CASSLITSTDKQYF. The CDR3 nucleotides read TGTGCCAGCAGCTTAATCACTAGCACAGATAAGCAGTATTTT.